The present T cell receptor beta chain was sequenced within a study of blood T cell repertoires in COVID-19. The wider study: Specimens from acute and convalescent COVID-19 originated in the United States, Italy and Spain. T cells, B-cell-depleted T cells, or PBMCs supplied cDNA or gDNA.

Per the study methods: Reference gene primer amplification yielded estimated nucleated cell counts. Assay: immunoSEQ multiplex PCR; the TCRdb copy retains only in-frame clones and omits some. V, J and clone size derive from that table, while D and trimming were established from the DNA sequence. The sample has some 150,000 clones, 80% to 90% seen once. The CDR3 length is 15 residues. V lost 4 bases and J 5 bases, leaving 16 bases between the germline ends. CDR1 is KGHDR and CDR2 is SFDVKD in the germline V gene. Sample: peripheral blood. The chain employs TRBV24-1 and TRBJ2-5, with D possibly matching TRBD2 (5 bases). This clonotype was sampled from a man aged 18 to 29 with active or convalescent COVID-19. CDR3 region: CATSDPRGPGETQYF. The CDR3 DNA reads TGTGCCACCAGTGACCCCCGAGGGCCGGGGGAGACCCAGTACTTC.